These 14 T cell receptor beta chains came from one sample sequenced in a study of human T cells and chemical hapten exposure. TCRdb fed the RACE reads into MiXCR, producing one record per CDR3 protein. The sample lists about 340,000 distinct CDR3 sequences, approximately 6.9% occurring once. This sample's time point: patch test 1, 2 weeks after DPC sensitization. Treatment: therapeutic diphenylcyclopropenone sensitization with weekly scalp DPC. This sample comprised whole blood, obtained in connection with sensitization to the hapten diphenylcyclopropenone (DPC). The receptors were gathered from a woman aged 18-29 years with alopecia areata. Some clones in this sample may be carry-over from other donors' samples.

The gene calls are TRBV12-5 and TRBJ2-5; the D is unclear. This CDR3 is built from 14 residues. CDR1 and CDR2 from the germline V gene are LGHNT and FRNRAP. Trimming shortened V by 1 base and J by 0 bases, and 6 bases separated the two germline ends. CDR3 loop: CASGLGTDQETQYF. CDR3 nucleotide sequence: TGTGCTAGTGGTTTGGGGACGGACCAAGAGACCCAGTACTTC.

Ten or more counts support this clonotype. The chain couples TRBV6-5 to TRBJ2-3; possible D gene TRBD1, 6 bases. Germline-derived CDR1 and CDR2 are MNHEY and SVGAGI. V shed 4 bases and J shed 1 base, with 12 bases lying between them. The CDR3 length is 15 residues. The CDR3 DNA sequence: TGTGCCAGCAGTTCACAGGGTTTCGGCACAGATACGCAGTATTTT. This gives the protein CASSSQGFGTDTQYF.

This clonotype occurred many times. This rearrangement joins TRBV7-2 to TRBJ1-5, with D possibly TRBD1 on 5 matching bases. The germline gives CDR1 SGHTA, CDR2 FQGNSA. The CDR3 contains 16 residues. V shed 1 base and J shed 0 bases, with 10 bases lying between them. CDR3 sequence: CASSLGRTNSNQPQHF. The DNA of the CDR3 is TGTGCCAGCAGCTTAGGAAGGACAAATAGCAATCAGCCCCAGCATTTT.

This clonotype was found a few times. The gene calls are TRBV5-1 and TRBJ2-7, with TRBD1 matching over 10 bases. CDR3 length: 16 residues. CDR1 and CDR2 from the germline V gene are SGHRS and YFSETQ. Germline trimming cut 2 bases from V and 3 bases from J; bases unmatched to any gene: 8. CDR3 sequence reads: CASSFSRDRGYYEQYF. For the CDR3, the DNA is TGCGCCAGCAGCTTTTCCCGGGACAGGGGATACTACGAGCAGTACTTC.

There are many counts of this clonotype. V is TRBV7-9 and J is TRBJ2-3; no clear D. CDR3 size: 12 residues. The V end lost 6 bases, the J end lost 0 bases, and 4 bases lay between the germline ends. Germline CDR1 reads SEHNR; CDR2 reads FQNEAQ (reference sequence). The CDR3 spells CASRSSTDTQYF. The CDR3 bases are TGTGCCAGCAGATCCAGCACAGATACGCAGTATTTT.

The chain recombines TRBV12-3 or TRBV12-4 with TRBJ2-7; possibly TRBD2 for D (7 bases). V lost 5 bases and J lost 2, with 22 bases in between. The CDR3 runs 17 residues. CDR3 sequence: CASSPGRFRGATYEQYF. CDR3 nucleotides: TGTGCCAGCAGTCCCGGGCGTTTTCGGGGGGCGACCTACGAGCAGTACTTC.

The chain joins TRBV20-1 to TRBJ2-7; 9 nucleotides agree with TRBD1. The CDR3 is 13 amino acids. J was trimmed by 3 bases and V by 6 bases; bases with no gene match: 6. The germline V gene encodes CDR1 DFQATT and CDR2 SNEGSKA (reference sequence). The CDR3 nucleotides are TGCAGTGCCCCGGGACAGGGAATCTACGAGCAGTACTTC. Amino acids: CSAPGQGIYEQYF.

The sample holds a few counts of this clonotype. V usage is TRBV4-1 and J usage is TRBJ2-2; D unresolved. In germline, CDR1 is MGHRA, CDR2 YSYEKL. The CDR3 is made up of 18 amino acids. The V end was cut by 4 bases, the J end by 2 bases, with 20 bases between. The CDR3 nucleotides are TGCGCCAGCAGCCGGAAGGGAAAGGGCAGAGCCAACACCGGGGAGCTGTTTTTT. It translates to CASSRKGKGRANTGELFF.

This clonotype was observed at least ten times. The V gene is TRBV7-2, the J gene TRBJ2-3; no reliable D call. The CDR3 has 12 residues. With 5 bases removed from V and 1 base from J, the gap between germline ends came to 4 bases. The germline V gene has CDR1 SGHTA and CDR2 FQGNSA. CDR3 region: CASSLRTDTQYF. CDR3 bases: TGTGCCAGCAGCCTCCGCACAGATACGCAGTATTTT.

This clonotype was counted ten times or more. The chain joins TRBV6-6 to TRBJ2-3; 9 bases map to TRBD2. The CDR3 loop spans 14 amino acids. Germline CDR1 reads MNHNY; CDR2 reads SVGAGI (reference sequence). Unmatched junction bases numbered 4, after V lost 4 bases and J lost 5 bases. The CDR3 loop is CASSSRGGVDTQYF. CDR3 DNA sequence: TGTGCCAGCAGTTCGCGGGGGGGCGTAGATACGCAGTATTTT.

Ten or more counts support this clonotype. The genes are TRBV3-1 and TRBJ2-7; 7 bases fit TRBD2. The junction had 7 bases not matched to a gene; V was cut back by 4 bases and J by 4 bases. The length of the CDR3 is 14 residues. The germline gives CDR1 LGHDT, CDR2 YNNKEL (reference sequence). CDR3 sequence (DNA): TGTGCCAGCAGCCCGGGGGGACCCCAATACGAGCAGTACTTC. This sequence encodes CASSPGGPQYEQYF.

The rearrangement joins TRBV9 to TRBJ1-1; D uncertain. CDR3 length: 13 amino acids. With 7 bases removed from V and 0 bases from J, the gap between germline ends came to 10 bases. The germline V gene has CDR1 SGDLS and CDR2 YYNGEE. CDR3 nucleotide sequence: TGTGCCAGCTCGGGGTTCATGAACACTGAAGCTTTCTTT. Its protein is CASSGFMNTEAFF. Complete variable domain (other parts from reference TRBV9 and TRBJ1-1): DSGVTQTPKHLITATGQRVTLRCSPRSGDLSVYWYQQSLDQGLQFLIQYYNGEERAKGNILERFSAQQFPDLHSELNLSSLELGDSALYFCASSGFMNTEAFFGQGTRLTVV.

Only a few counts were recorded for this clonotype. The genes are TRBV6-5 and TRBJ1-2; TRBD1 matches at 7 bases. There are 15 residues in the CDR3. The V segment lost 6 bases and the J segment 3 bases; nucleotides outside the gene matches: 10. CDR1 is MNHEY, CDR2 SVGAGI, per germline. CDR3 coding DNA: TGTGCCAGCAGAGATACACAGGGGAATCACTATGGCTACACCTTC. Translated: CASRDTQGNHYGYTF.

V gene TRBV20-1 combines with J gene TRBJ1-4, with unresolved D. Germline V lookup: CDR1 DFQATT, CDR2 SNEGSKA (reference sequence). The CDR3 covers 14 residues. Deletions cut 5 bases from V and 0 bases from J, with 10 bases between. The CDR3 DNA sequence: TGCAGTGCTCAAGGATTTGCAACTAATGAAAAACTGTTTTTT. Its translation: CSAQGFATNEKLFF.